Sequencing of this T cell receptor (beta chain) was carried out in a study of OX40 agonist ivuxolimab in advanced cancers. As for the study in general: Each dose-escalation patient presented with hepatocellular carcinoma, melanoma, renal cell or head and neck cancer. Eligibility rules accepted prior anti-PD-1, anti-PD-L1 or anti-CTLA-4 therapy, and 35% to 40% had some.

Notes on this clone: Antigen specificity is unknown.

Study-wide points: Expanded clones were, on average, more numerous among CD8+ T cells than CD4+.

This CDR3 spans 16 amino acids. V was clipped by 3 bases and J by 2 bases; unmatched bases: 6. Germline V lookup: CDR1 MGHRA, CDR2 YSYEKL. Repertoires were generated with immunoSEQ multiplex PCR, while TCRdb's copy carries only in-frame clones and drops some. The profile shows 65,000 to 95,000 clones, roughly four fifths of them singletons. This chain joins TRBV4-1 and TRBJ2-5, with 10 bases identical to TRBD1. The input for sequencing was CD4+ or CD8+ T cells sorted from blood, taken in a trial of the OX40 agonist ivuxolimab. This clonotype was sampled from an adult with an advanced solid tumor such as melanoma, head and neck, liver or kidney cancer. CDR3 in DNA: TGCGCCAGCAGCCAGGAACCGGGACAGGGGCAAGAGACCCAGTACTTC. It yields the protein CASSQEPGQGQETQYF.